Listed below are T cell receptor beta chains from one sample, sequenced in a study of blood T cell repertoires in COVID-19. Only in-frame clones appear in the TCRdb table, and some are missing; sequencing was by immunoSEQ multiplex PCR. Of around 200,000 clones in the sample, more than 75% were seen once. Input material: peripheral blood. The receptors were sampled from a man aged 60 to 69 who had recovered from COVID-19. CDR3s include the opening cysteine and the closing phenylalanine or tryptophan. A D gene is named only where the DNA matches it firmly.

V gene,D gene,J gene,CDR3 protein
TRBV15,TRBD1,TRBJ2-7,CATSKRGQGGYEQYF
TRBV14,-,TRBJ1-1,CASSPRLSTLNTEAFF
TRBV5-6,-,TRBJ2-3,CASSLSVTFSTDTQYF
TRBV5-4,-,TRBJ1-2,CASSRPPNGEDGYTF
TRBV6-2/TRBV6-3,TRBD1,TRBJ1-6,CASSGQGNVSPLHF
TRBV5-4,-,TRBJ2-1,CASSFGQRRSLNEQFF
TRBV19,-,TRBJ2-7,CASSVERQSLREQYF
TRBV10-1,-,-,CASREGGTGELFF
TRBV7-2,-,TRBJ1-2,CASSSDTGTNYGYTF
TRBV5-1,TRBD1,TRBJ2-2,CASSLEGGRGRSTGELFF